This T cell receptor (beta chain) was obtained from a study of T cell clonality in common variable immunodeficiency. The germline V gene encodes CDR1 MNHEY and CDR2 SVGEGT. The V end lost 7 bases, the J end lost 2 bases, and 10 bases lay between the germline ends. This CDR3 spans 13 amino acids. The protocol was immunoSEQ multiplex PCR, while the TCRdb copy is restricted to in-frame clones and leaves out a portion. There are about 42,000 clones in the sample, none observed a single time. Study-level findings and limits: Reportedly, TCR beta sequences from common variable immunodeficiency showed fewer deletions and N-nucleotide insertions.

With respect to this clone: Its specificity is not known. The read ends 3 residues before the CDR3 terminus; that terminus is restored from the germline J gene.

The V and J genes are TRBV6-2 or TRBV6-3 and TRBJ2-3; D perhaps matches TRBD1 (6 bases). The TCR comes from a human donor with common variable immunodeficiency. Sequencing was carried out using peripheral blood mononuclear cells. The CDR3 DNA, read in part, is TGTGCCAGCAACGCAGGGGCCACAGATACG. Translated, it gives CASNAGATDT. The CDR3 as a whole reads CASNAGATDTQYF.